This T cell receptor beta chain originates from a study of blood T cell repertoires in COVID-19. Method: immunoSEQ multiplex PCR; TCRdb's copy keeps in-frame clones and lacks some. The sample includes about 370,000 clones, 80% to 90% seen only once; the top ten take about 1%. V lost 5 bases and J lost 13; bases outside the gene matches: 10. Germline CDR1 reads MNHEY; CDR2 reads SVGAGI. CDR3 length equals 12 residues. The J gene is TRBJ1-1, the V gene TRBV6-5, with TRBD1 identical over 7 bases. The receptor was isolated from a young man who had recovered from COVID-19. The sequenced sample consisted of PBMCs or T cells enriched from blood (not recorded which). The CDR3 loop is CASSTRQGGGFF. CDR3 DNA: TGTGCCAGCAGTACCCGACAGGGAGGAGGTTTCTTT.